These T cell receptor beta chains were read from a single sample in a study of blood T cell repertoires in COVID-19. Only in-frame clones appear in the TCRdb table, and some are missing; sequencing was by immunoSEQ multiplex PCR. Here the sample spans 200,000 to 250,000 clones, about 81% being singletons. Sequences were obtained from peripheral blood. The source is a woman older than 75 with COVID-19, enrolled during active disease. Both conserved end residues are part of each CDR3. A D gene is named only where the DNA matches it firmly. Size is stated for part of the rows, as once, few or many counts, or as a class when the clone is expanded.

v_call	d_call	cdr3_length	clone_size	j_call	cdr3_aa	cdr3_nt
TRBV7-2	TRBD1	15	.	TRBJ2-5	CASSFTGQIQETQYF	TGTGCCAGCAGTTTCACGGGACAGATCCAAGAGACCCAGTACTTC
TRBV7-9	.	15	.	TRBJ1-6	CASSLREGDSSPLHF	TGTGCCAGCAGCTTAAGGGAGGGTGACAGTTCACCCCTCCACTTT
TRBV4-2	.	15	.	TRBJ1-1	CASSQGQSLVTEAFF	TGTGCCAGCAGCCAAGGCCAGTCGTTGGTAACCGAAGCTTTCTTT
TRBV29-1	TRBD2	13	.	TRBJ2-7	CSVPGLAGPEQYF	TGCAGCGTCCCGGGACTAGCGGGGCCCGAGCAGTACTTC
TRBV7-3	TRBD1	16	.	TRBJ1-2	CASSRIPFTGTDGYTF	TGTGCCAGCAGCCGAATCCCCTTTACCGGGACAGATGGCTACACCTTC
TRBV10-2	.	12	.	TRBJ2-7	CASRDSYYEQYF	TGCGCCAGCAGAGACAGCTACTACGAGCAGTACTTC
TRBV28	.	13	.	TRBJ2-5	CASSFGALPTQYF	TGTGCCAGCAGTTTTGGAGCACTCCCAACCCAGTACTTC
TRBV28	TRBD1	15	few	TRBJ2-7	CASSLRGRPSYEQYF	TGTGCCAGCAGTTTAAGGGGGCGTCCCTCCTACGAGCAGTACTTC
TRBV19	TRBD1	15	.	TRBJ2-1	CASSINRGSYNEQFF	TGTGCCAGTAGTATCAACAGGGGCTCCTACAATGAGCAGTTCTTC
TRBV9	.	14	.	TRBJ1-6	CASSVRGHNSPLHF	TGTGCCAGCAGCGTAAGGGGTCATAATTCACCCCTCCACTTT
TRBV6-5	TRBD1	13	.	TRBJ1-1	CASEGAGYTEAFF	TGTGCCAGTGAGGGGGCGGGATACACTGAAGCTTTCTTT
TRBV7-2	TRBD2	13	once	TRBJ2-5	CASSPSGGETQYF	TGTGCCAGCAGCCCAAGCGGGGGGGAGACCCAGTACTTC
TRBV11-2	.	16	.	TRBJ2-3	CASSLSGQLGLGTQYF	TGTGCCAGCAGCTTATCAGGACAGTTGGGGTTGGGTACGCAGTATTTT
TRBV12-3/TRBV12-4	.	13	once	TRBJ1-1	CASSLRGDTEAFF	TGTGCCAGCAGTTTAAGGGGTGACACTGAAGCTTTCTTT
TRBV7-8	TRBD1	16	.	TRBJ1-4	CASSLSTGGHSEKLFF	TGTGCCAGCAGCTTAAGTACAGGGGGGCATTCAGAAAAACTGTTTTTT
TRBV29-1	.	11	.	TRBJ2-2	CSVESRAELFF	TGCAGCGTTGAATCGAGGGCGGAGCTGTTTTTT
TRBV2	TRBD1	14	.	TRBJ1-1	CASSSGTVLTEAFF	TGTGCCAGCAGTTCTGGGACAGTCTTAACTGAAGCTTTCTTT
TRBV7-2	TRBD2	18	.	TRBJ2-2	CASSLVGTSGRGTGELFF	TGTGCCAGCAGCTTAGTTGGGACTAGCGGGAGAGGTACCGGGGAGCTGTTTTTT
TRBV10-3	.	13	.	TRBJ2-5	CAISGKGIETQYF	TGTGCCATCAGTGGAAAGGGGATAGAGACCCAGTACTTC
TRBV27	.	13	.	TRBJ1-2	CASSARGTYGYTF	TGTGCCAGCAGTGCCCGGGGGACCTATGGCTACACCTTC
TRBV28	.	13	.	TRBJ1-2	CASSRRGGYGYTF	TGTGCCAGCAGTCGGAGGGGCGGCTATGGCTACACCTTC
TRBV7-6	.	14	.	TRBJ2-2	CASSFAGQAGELFF	TGTGCCAGCAGCTTTGCAGGGCAAGCCGGGGAGCTGTTTTTT
TRBV18	TRBD1	16	few	TRBJ2-2	CASSPRTGDNTGELFF	TGTGCCAGCTCACCACGGACAGGGGATAACACCGGGGAGCTGTTTTTT
TRBV3-1/TRBV3-2	TRBD1	11	.	TRBJ1-1	CASRQGWEAFF	TGTGCCAGCAGACAGGGGTGGGAAGCTTTCTTT
TRBV18	TRBD1	13	.	TRBJ1-2	CASSPPGQYSYTF	TGTGCCAGCTCACCTCCGGGACAGTATTCCTACACCTTC
TRBV5-1	.	13	few	TRBJ1-2	CASSYGLTYGYTF	TGCGCCAGCAGCTACGGACTCACCTATGGCTACACCTTC
TRBV21-1	.	16	.	TRBJ1-4	CASSKALGQGDEKLFF	TGTGCCAGCAGCAAAGCGCTTGGGCAGGGGGATGAAAAACTGTTTTTT
TRBV27	.	14	.	TRBJ2-3	CASSAWGGTDTQYF	TGTGCCAGCAGTGCCTGGGGGGGCACAGATACGCAGTATTTT
TRBV18	.	14	.	TRBJ1-1	CASSSTGGSTEAFF	TGTGCCAGCTCGTCCACAGGTGGGTCCACTGAAGCTTTCTTT
TRBV12-3/TRBV12-4	TRBD1	13	.	TRBJ1-1	CASSSTGGTEAFF	TGTGCCAGCAGTTCGACAGGGGGCACTGAAGCTTTCTTT
TRBV7-9	TRBD1	16	.	TRBJ1-6	CASSLTRDRANSPLHF	TGTGCCAGCAGCTTAACCAGAGACAGGGCGAATTCACCCCTCCACTTT
TRBV6-5	.	14	.	TRBJ2-7	CASSQGGLPYEQYF	TGTGCCAGCAGCCAAGGAGGTCTCCCCTACGAGCAGTACTTC
TRBV18	.	14	.	TRBJ1-6	CASSRDRLRSPLHF	TGTGCCAGCTCACGAGACAGGCTTAGGTCACCCCTCCACTTT
TRBV18	TRBD2	15	.	TRBJ2-5	CASSPYGGSKETQYF	TGTGCCAGCTCACCGTACGGCGGGAGTAAAGAGACCCAGTACTTC
TRBV5-1	.	14	once	TRBJ1-2	CASSLEGVRDGYTF	TGCGCCAGCAGCCTCGAGGGGGTAAGGGATGGCTACACCTTC
TRBV18	.	17	few	TRBJ1-5	CASSPSSGLGGLQPQHF	TGTGCCAGCTCACCAAGCTCCGGACTGGGGGGGCTCCAGCCCCAGCATTTT
TRBV6-2/TRBV6-3	.	14	.	TRBJ2-7	CASSYRLSSYEQYF	TGTGCCAGCAGTTACCGGTTAAGCTCCTACGAGCAGTACTTC
TRBV28	.	15	.	TRBJ2-7	CASSPSVVGPYEQYF	TGTGCCAGCAGCCCATCAGTAGTTGGGCCCTACGAGCAGTACTTC
TRBV18	TRBD2	16	.	TRBJ2-3	CASSPRTSGGADTQYF	TGTGCCAGCTCACCGAGGACTAGCGGGGGTGCAGATACGCAGTATTTT
TRBV7-9	TRBD1	15	.	TRBJ2-3	CASSYRQGRTDTQYF	TGTGCCAGCAGCTACCGACAGGGGAGAACAGATACGCAGTATTTT
TRBV19	.	12	.	TRBJ1-5	CASRVRNQPQHF	TGTGCCAGTCGGGTCAGAAATCAGCCCCAGCATTTT
TRBV24-1	TRBD2	15	.	TRBJ2-3	CATSVHGGGTDTQYF	TGTGCCACCAGTGTTCACGGGGGGGGAACAGATACGCAGTATTTT
TRBV11-2	TRBD1	13	.	TRBJ1-2	CASSSTGGYGYTF	TGTGCCAGCAGCTCAACAGGGGGCTATGGCTACACCTTC
TRBV4-1	.	15	few	TRBJ1-4	CASSLRGQGYEKLFF	TGCGCCAGCAGCCTAAGGGGCCAGGGATATGAAAAACTGTTTTTT
TRBV27	.	15	.	TRBJ1-1	CASSLKRGMNTEAFF	TGTGCCAGCAGTTTAAAAAGGGGTATGAACACTGAAGCTTTCTTT
TRBV6-2/TRBV6-3	TRBD2	15	.	TRBJ2-1	CASSYVGLASNEQFF	TGTGCCAGCAGTTACGTGGGACTAGCGAGTAATGAGCAGTTCTTC
TRBV7-9	TRBD1	18	few	TRBJ2-6	CASSLSTTGRSGANVLTF	TGTGCCAGCAGCTTATCGACGACAGGGCGCTCTGGGGCCAACGTCCTGACTTTC